This T cell receptor beta chain was sequenced for a study of human T cells and chemical hapten exposure. Study results and caveats: Expanded TCRs were compared with controls, and the expanded TCRs formed significantly more large CDR3 similarity clusters.

This clonotype has more than one count but fewer than ten. Its matching antigen is unknown. The library labeled individual cDNA molecules by adding unique molecular identifiers to them. TCRdb passed the RACE reads through MiXCR, listing each CDR3 protein once. The sample includes under 90,000 distinct CDR3 sequences, about 8.9% of them seen just once. Time point meaning: pre-sensitization, week 0. Sample treatment: therapeutic diphenylcyclopropenone sensitization with weekly scalp DPC. People who gave samples had alopecia, were 18 to 70 years old, and were suitable for DPC. The sequence was collected from a woman between 40 and 50 years old with alopecia areata. Some clones in this sample may be carry-over from other donors' samples. The sequenced sample was whole blood, obtained in connection with sensitization to the hapten diphenylcyclopropenone (DPC).

The CDR3: CSVDDGQGEYF. CDR3 DNA sequence: TGCAGCGTTGATGACGGGCAGGGGGAGTACTTC. This chain joins TRBV29-1 and TRBJ2-7; 7 bases fit TRBD1. There are 11 residues in the CDR3. From germline, CDR1 is SQVTM and CDR2 ANQGSEA. J was trimmed by 11 bases and V by 3 bases; bases with no gene match: 7.